A few counts support the clone carrying this T cell receptor beta chain. The data originate from a study of blood T cells in healthy people across ages. V lost 9 bases to trimming and J lost 0 bases, with 12 bases between them. The CDR3 sequence is 14 residues long. Using a J-beta primer mix together with a sample-barcoded 5' primer, a second PCR was run for roughly 7 to 12 cycles. TCRdb used MiXCR to reprocess the 5' RACE reads, holding one entry per CDR3 protein. The sample gives roughly 1,800,000 distinct CDR3 sequences, roughly 49% of which show up once; roughly 2.1% is in the top ten. This sequence joins TRBV12-3 or TRBV12-4 and TRBJ2-1, with a weak D call TRBD2 (5 bases). Sequencing used blood. The TCR comes from a woman aged 35 to 49 in good health. For the CDR3, the DNA is TGTGCCAGTGGACCGGGGATCTCCTACAATGAGCAGTTCTTC. Its translation: CASGPGISYNEQFF.